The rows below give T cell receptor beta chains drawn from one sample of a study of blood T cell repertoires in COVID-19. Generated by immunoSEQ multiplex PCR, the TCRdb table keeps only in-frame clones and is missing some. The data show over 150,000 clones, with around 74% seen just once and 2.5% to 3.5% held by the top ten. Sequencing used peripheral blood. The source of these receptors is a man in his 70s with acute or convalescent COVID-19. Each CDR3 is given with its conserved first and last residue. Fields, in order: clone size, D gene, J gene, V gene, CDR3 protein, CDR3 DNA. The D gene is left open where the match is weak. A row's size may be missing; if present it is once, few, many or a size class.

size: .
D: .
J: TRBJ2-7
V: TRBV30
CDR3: CAVERQASSYEQYF
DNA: TGTGCCGTAGAAAGACAGGCGAGCTCCTACGAGCAGTACTTC

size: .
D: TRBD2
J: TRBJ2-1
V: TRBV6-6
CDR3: CASRMTSGGAGEQFF
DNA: TGTGCCAGCAGGATGACTAGCGGGGGGGCGGGTGAGCAGTTCTTC

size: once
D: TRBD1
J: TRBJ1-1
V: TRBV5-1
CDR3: CASSLGGTAYTEAFF
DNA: TGCGCCAGCAGCTTGGGCGGGACAGCGTATACTGAAGCTTTCTTT

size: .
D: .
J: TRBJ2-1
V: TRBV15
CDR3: CATSRDRTPTNEQFF
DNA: TGTGCCACCAGCAGAGATCGGACTCCCACCAATGAGCAGTTCTTC

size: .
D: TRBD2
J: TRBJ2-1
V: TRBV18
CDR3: CASSPSGGASYNEQFF
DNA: TGTGCCAGCTCACCTAGCGGGGGAGCGTCCTACAATGAGCAGTTCTTC

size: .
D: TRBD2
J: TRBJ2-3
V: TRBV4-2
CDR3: CASSQAGTSGTDTQYF
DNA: TGTGCCAGCAGCCAGGCCGGGACTAGCGGTACAGATACGCAGTATTTT

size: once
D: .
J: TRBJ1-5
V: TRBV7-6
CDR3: CASSLGAGQPQHF
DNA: TGTGCCAGCAGCTTAGGGGCGGGGCAGCCCCAGCATTTT

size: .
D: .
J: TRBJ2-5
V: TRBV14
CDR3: CASSPRDYQETQYF
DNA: TGTGCCAGCAGCCCCCGGGACTACCAAGAGACCCAGTACTTC

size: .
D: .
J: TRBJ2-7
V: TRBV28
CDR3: CASSRQVYEQYF
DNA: TGTGCCAGCAGCAGACAGGTCTACGAGCAGTACTTC

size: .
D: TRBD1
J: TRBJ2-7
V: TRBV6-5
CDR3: CASRGTGSSYEQYF
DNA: TGTGCCAGCAGGGGGACAGGGAGCTCCTACGAGCAGTACTTC

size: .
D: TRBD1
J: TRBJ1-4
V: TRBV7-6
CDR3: CASSLGTGEKLFF
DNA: TGTGCCAGCAGCTTGGGGACAGGGGAAAAACTGTTTTTT

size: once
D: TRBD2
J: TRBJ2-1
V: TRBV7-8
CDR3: CASSQREGHNEQFF
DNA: TGTGCCAGCAGCCAGCGGGAGGGCCACAATGAGCAGTTCTTC

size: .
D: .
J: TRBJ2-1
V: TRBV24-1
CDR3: CATSVGGGNEQFF
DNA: TGTGCCACCAGTGTCGGGGGTGGCAATGAGCAGTTCTTC

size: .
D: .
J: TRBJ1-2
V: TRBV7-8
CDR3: CASTESDRTAGYTF
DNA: TGTGCCAGCACCGAAAGCGACCGAACCGCCGGCTACACCTTC

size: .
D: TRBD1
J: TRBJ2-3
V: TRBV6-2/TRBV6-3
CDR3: CASSYDRGPDTQYF
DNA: TGTGCCAGCAGTTATGACAGGGGTCCAGATACGCAGTATTTT

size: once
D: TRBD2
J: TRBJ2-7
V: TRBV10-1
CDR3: CASGQSGLAGPNEQYF
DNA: TGCGCCAGCGGGCAGTCGGGACTAGCGGGCCCTAATGAGCAGTACTTC

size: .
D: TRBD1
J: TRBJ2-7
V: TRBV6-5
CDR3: CASSYSRQGAYEQYF
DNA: TGTGCCAGCAGTTACTCGAGACAGGGGGCCTACGAGCAGTACTTC

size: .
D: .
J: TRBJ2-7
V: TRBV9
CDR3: CASSVGDRTSYEQYF
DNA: TGTGCCAGCAGCGTAGGCGACAGAACCTCCTACGAGCAGTACTTC

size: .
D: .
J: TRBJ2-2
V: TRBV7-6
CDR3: CASSLAGTNTGELFF
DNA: TGTGCCAGCAGCTTGGCCGGGACTAACACCGGGGAGCTGTTTTTT

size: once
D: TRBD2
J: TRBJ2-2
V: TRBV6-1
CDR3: CASSGLAGGSTGELFF
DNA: TGTGCCAGCAGTGGGCTAGCGGGGGGGAGCACCGGGGAGCTGTTTTTT

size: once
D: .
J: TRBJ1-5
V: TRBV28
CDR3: CASRANNQPQHF
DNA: TGTGCCAGCAGAGCGAACAATCAGCCCCAGCATTTT

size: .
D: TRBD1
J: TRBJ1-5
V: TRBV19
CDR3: CASIRTGGSNQPQHF
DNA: TGTGCCAGTATCCGGACAGGGGGCAGCAATCAGCCCCAGCATTTT

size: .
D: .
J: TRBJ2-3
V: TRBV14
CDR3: CASSQGLVVDTQYF
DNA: TGTGCCAGCAGCCAAGGACTAGTAGTTGATACGCAGTATTTT

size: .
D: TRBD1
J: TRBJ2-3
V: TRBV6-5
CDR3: CASTSGQGLTDTQYF
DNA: TGTGCCAGCACTTCCGGACAGGGTCTCACAGATACGCAGTATTTT

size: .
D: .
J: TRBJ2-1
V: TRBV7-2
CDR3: CASSLAGAGHEQFF
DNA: TGTGCCAGCAGCTTAGCTGGGGCAGGGCATGAGCAGTTCTTC

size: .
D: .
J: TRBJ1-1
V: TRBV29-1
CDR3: CSAVPLPNTEAFF
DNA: TGCAGCGCCGTTCCTCTACCCAACACTGAAGCTTTCTTT

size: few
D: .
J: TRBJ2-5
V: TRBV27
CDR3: CASSTQGKETQYF
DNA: TGTGCCAGCAGTACCCAGGGTAAAGAGACCCAGTACTTC

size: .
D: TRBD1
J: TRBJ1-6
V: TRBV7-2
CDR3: CASSAGTGRQSPLHF
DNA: TGTGCCAGCAGCGCCGGGACAGGGCGGCAATCACCCCTCCACTTT

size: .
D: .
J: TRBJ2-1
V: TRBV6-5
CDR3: CASSYVTTGKEQFF
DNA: TGTGCCAGCAGTTACGTAACCACAGGGAAGGAGCAGTTCTTC

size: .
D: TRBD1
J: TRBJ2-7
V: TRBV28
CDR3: CASSLLGGSGFEQYF
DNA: TGTGCCAGCAGTTTATTAGGGGGCTCTGGGTTCGAGCAGTACTTC

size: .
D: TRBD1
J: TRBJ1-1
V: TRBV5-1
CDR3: CASTHDRVSTEAFF
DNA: TGCGCCAGCACACACGACAGGGTGAGCACTGAAGCTTTCTTT

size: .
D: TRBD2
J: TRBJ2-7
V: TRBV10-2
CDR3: CASSPSGGALEQYF
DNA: TGCGCCAGCAGTCCTAGCGGGGGGGCCCTCGAGCAGTACTTC

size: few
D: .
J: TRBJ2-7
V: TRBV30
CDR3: CAWAGSIESSYEQYF
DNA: TGTGCCTGGGCCGGGAGCATTGAGTCATCCTACGAGCAGTACTTC

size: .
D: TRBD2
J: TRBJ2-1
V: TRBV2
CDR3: CASSEAGTSGGALNEQFF
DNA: TGTGCCAGCAGTGAAGCCGGGACTAGCGGTGGTGCCTTGAATGAGCAGTTCTTC

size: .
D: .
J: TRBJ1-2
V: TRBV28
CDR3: CASRPGGRDGYTF
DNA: TGTGCCAGCAGACCGGGGGGCAGGGATGGCTACACCTTC

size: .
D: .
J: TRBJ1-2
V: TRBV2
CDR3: CASRQPGGNYGYTF
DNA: TGTGCCAGCAGACAACCTGGAGGAAACTATGGCTACACCTTC